This passage covers 5 T cell receptor beta chains from one sample sequenced in a study of cytomegalovirus exposure and HLA in healthy donors. Primers: 60 Vbeta forward and 13 Jbeta reverse. Here immunoSEQ multiplex PCR was the method, and the copy in TCRdb shows in-frame clones only, minus some. In the table there are some 130,000 clones, more than 70% of which are singletons. The source material was PBMCs. These receptors all stem from a man aged 25 to 40 in good health and CMV-seronegative.

This clone was found a few times. The genes are TRBV7-9 and TRBJ1-5; no reliable D call. Looked up from germline, CDR1 is SEHNR and CDR2 is FQNEAQ (reference sequence). This CDR3 region has 15 residues. Trimming pared 3 bases from V and 0 bases from J, leaving 9 bases between. The CDR3 DNA sequence: TGTGCCAGCAGCTTGGACGGGGATAGCAATCAGCCCCAGCATTTT. Translated, it gives CASSLDGDSNQPQHF.

There are a few counts of this clone. The CDR3 region is CASSRDREETQYF. The CDR3, as DNA: TGTGCCAGCAGCCGGGACAGGGAAGAGACCCAGTACTTC. The rearrangement uses TRBV21-1 and TRBJ2-5; the DNA was not compared with TRBD1, the D call given in the table. TRBV21-1 has pseudogene status. CDR3 length: 13 amino acids.

This clone showed up just a few times. V gene TRBV4-2 combines with J gene TRBJ2-7; 15 bases are a match to TRBD2. This CDR3 region has 14 residues. Germline CDR1 and CDR2: LGHNA and YNFKEQ. With 4 bases clipped from V and 6 bases from J, the junction kept 1 base outside the gene matches. CDR3 DNA sequence: TGTGCCAGCAGCCGGACTAGCGGGAGGGCCGAGCAGTACTTC. It translates to CASSRTSGRAEQYF.

V and J are TRBV2 and TRBJ2-7; D perhaps matches TRBD2 (6 bases). The CDR3 is 14 amino acids. V was shortened by 1 base and J by 3 bases, with 10 bases between the two germline ends. The germline gives CDR1 SNHLY, CDR2 FYNNEI. CDR3 sequence: CASSEGRGNYEQYF. The DNA for the CDR3 is TGTGCCAGCAGTGAAGGTCGGGGGAACTACGAGCAGTACTTC. Filled out from reference TRBV2 and TRBJ2-7, the complete variable domain reads EPEVTQTPSHQVTQMGQEVILRCVPISNHLYFYWYRQILGQKVEFLVSFYNNEISEKSEIFDDQFSVERPDGSNFTLKIRSTKLEDSAMYFCASSEGRGNYEQYFGPGTRLTVT.

The V gene is TRBV2, the J gene TRBJ2-7; 10 bases match TRBD2. The CDR3 contains 16 residues. Germline V lookup: CDR1 SNHLY, CDR2 FYNNEI. Trimming cost V 5 bases and J 4 bases; bases outside gene matches: 11. CDR3 amino acids: CASSLGAGLALYEQYF. The CDR3 DNA sequence: TGTGCCAGCAGTTTGGGTGCGGGACTAGCGCTATACGAGCAGTACTTC.